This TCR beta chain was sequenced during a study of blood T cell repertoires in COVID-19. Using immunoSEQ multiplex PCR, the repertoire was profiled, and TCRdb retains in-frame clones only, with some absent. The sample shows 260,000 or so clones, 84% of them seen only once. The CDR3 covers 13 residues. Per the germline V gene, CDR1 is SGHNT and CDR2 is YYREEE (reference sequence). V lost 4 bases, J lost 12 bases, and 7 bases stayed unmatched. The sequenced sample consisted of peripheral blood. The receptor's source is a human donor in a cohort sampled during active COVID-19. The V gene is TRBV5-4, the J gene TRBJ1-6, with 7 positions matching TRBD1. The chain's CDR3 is CASSLDRVGPLHF. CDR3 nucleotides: TGTGCCAGCAGCCTAGACAGGGTGGGACCCCTCCACTTT.